The rows below give T cell receptor beta chains drawn from one sample of a study of T cells after yellow fever vaccination. TCRdb independently ran MiXCR on the 5' RACE reads; one entry per CDR3 protein. The sample includes roughly 170,000 distinct CDR3 sequences, approximately 6.2% of them seen just once. Sequenced material: CD4+ T cells sorted from PBMCs, taken on the day of the first yellow fever vaccination. These receptor sequences come from a young man who received the YFV17D yellow fever vaccine. Both conserved end residues are part of each CDR3. Each record gives: J gene, D gene, V gene, clone size, CDR3 protein, CDR3 DNA. The D gene is left open where the match is weak. Clone size appears in some rows only: once, few, many, or a class for an expanded clone.

TRBJ2-5 | TRBD1 | TRBV6-1 | NA | CASTKRGDRVETQYF | TGTGCCAGCACAAAAAGGGGGGACAGGGTGGAGACCCAGTACTTC
TRBJ2-1 | NA | TRBV5-1 | many | CASSLGRGRNEQFF | TGCGCCAGCAGCTTAGGAAGGGGTCGCAATGAGCAGTTCTTC
TRBJ2-1 | TRBD2 | TRBV12-3/TRBV12-4 | NA | CASSGETSGENEQFF | TGTGCCAGCAGTGGGGAGACTAGCGGGGAGAATGAGCAGTTCTTC
TRBJ2-3 | TRBD1 | TRBV6-5 | few | CASSYLSGTGTLDTQYF | TGTGCCAGCAGTTACTTATCAGGGACAGGGACGTTAGATACGCAGTATTTT
TRBJ2-3 | NA | TRBV9 | many | CASSPRRGSTDTQYF | TGTGCCAGCAGCCCCCGGCGCGGGAGCACAGATACGCAGTATTTT
TRBJ1-6 | NA | TRBV12-3/TRBV12-4 | few | CASTFQYNSPLHF | TGTGCCAGCACGTTTCAGTATAATTCACCCCTCCACTTT
TRBJ1-1 | NA | TRBV7-6 | few | CASSADGGGNTEAFF | TGTGCCAGCAGCGCCGACGGGGGGGGGAACACTGAAGCTTTCTTT
TRBJ1-6 | NA | TRBV27 | few | CASSVRNNSPLHF | TGTGCCAGCAGTGTCCGGAATAATTCACCCCTCCACTTT
TRBJ1-3 | NA | TRBV5-1 | NA | CASSTHPGQTATIYF | TGCGCCAGCAGCACCCACCCCGGACAGACGGCCACCATATATTTT
TRBJ2-1 | TRBD1 | TRBV4-3 | few | CASSHVPGQGHNEQFF | TGCGCCAGCAGCCATGTCCCGGGACAGGGGCACAATGAGCAGTTCTTC
TRBJ2-5 | NA | TRBV6-2/TRBV6-3 | few | CASSYVNLETQYF | TGTGCCAGCAGTTACGTGAATTTGGAGACCCAGTACTTC
TRBJ2-5 | NA | TRBV10-3 | many | CAISANSERPETQYF | TGTGCCATCAGTGCGAATAGTGAACGCCCAGAGACCCAGTACTTC
TRBJ2-1 | NA | TRBV25-1 | many | CASSELGPYYNEQFF | TGTGCCAGCAGTGAACTTGGGCCGTATTACAATGAGCAGTTCTTC
TRBJ2-3 | TRBD1 | TRBV6-5 | many | CASSPGTATQYF | TGTGCCAGCAGCCCGGGGACAGCTACGCAGTATTTT
TRBJ1-5 | TRBD1 | TRBV30 | NA | CAWSPGTDSNQPQHF | TGTGCCTGGAGTCCCGGGACAGATAGCAATCAGCCCCAGCATTTT
TRBJ2-5 | TRBD2 | TRBV7-7 | NA | CASSLGASGVGHETQYF | TGTGCCAGCAGCTTAGGGGCTAGCGGGGTCGGACATGAGACCCAGTACTTC
TRBJ1-2 | TRBD1 | TRBV9 | few | CASSAGGQGGYTF | TGTGCCAGCAGCGCAGGGGGACAGGGAGGCTACACCTTC
TRBJ2-1 | NA | TRBV20-1 | many | CSPLGGGPLANEQFF | TGCAGCCCTCTAGGGGGAGGTCCCCTGGCAAATGAGCAGTTCTTC
TRBJ1-5 | NA | TRBV27 | NA | CASSYLGRLDQPQHF | TGTGCCAGCAGCTACCTTGGGAGGCTCGATCAGCCCCAGCATTTT
TRBJ1-1 | NA | TRBV18 | NA | CASSPLVGAFEAFF | TGTGCCAGCTCTCCGTTGGTGGGTGCCTTTGAAGCTTTCTTT
TRBJ2-5 | NA | TRBV3-1 | NA | CASSPLGGYQETQYF | TGTGCCAGCAGCCCCCTGGGGGGTTACCAAGAGACCCAGTACTTC
TRBJ2-3 | TRBD2 | TRBV9 | few | CASSVGGTNTDTQYF | TGTGCCAGCAGCGTAGGTGGGACTAACACAGATACGCAGTATTTT
TRBJ2-7 | TRBD1 | TRBV30 | many | CAWSAGQGAIGSYEQYF | TGTGCCTGGAGTGCCGGACAGGGGGCGATAGGATCCTACGAGCAGTACTTC
TRBJ2-6 | NA | TRBV30 | many | CAWGLTGGANVLTF | TGTGCCTGGGGGCTTACCGGGGGGGCCAACGTCCTGACTTTC
TRBJ2-5 | NA | TRBV5-1 | few | CASSLVTELETQYF | TGCGCCAGCAGCTTGGTCACAGAGTTAGAGACCCAGTACTTC
TRBJ1-2 | NA | TRBV12-3/TRBV12-4 | NA | CASSFGPGGGYTF | TGTGCCAGCAGTTTTGGCCCCGGGGGTGGCTACACCTTC